Shown below are 4 T cell receptor beta chains from a single sample sequenced in a study of memory CD4+ T cells and cytomegalovirus serostatus. Sequencing was performed with immunoSEQ multiplex PCR; in TCRdb, only in-frame clones are kept and a portion is missing. The data hold tens of thousands of clones, with around three quarters observed a single time. Single viable CD3+CD4+CD8-CD45RO+ cells were sorted as the memory CD4+ T cells. The sequencing sample was made of memory CD4+ T cells from blood. These receptors originate from an adult in good health and CMV-seropositive.

This clone was found once. The rearrangement joins TRBV2 to TRBJ1-1; 7 bases line up with TRBD1. The germline V gene has CDR1 SNHLY and CDR2 FYNNEI. This CDR3 has 14 residues. V was pared by 8 bases and J by 3 bases, with 9 bases of the junction left unmatched. DNA for the CDR3: TGTGCCAGCGCCAGGGGGAGAATTGACACTGAAGCTTTCTTT. Amino acids: CASARGRIDTEAFF.

This chain connects TRBV7-2 to TRBJ1-2, with a tentative D call TRBD1 (6 bases). V lost 5 bases and J lost 4, with 20 bases in between. This CDR3 is 16 amino acids long. In germline, CDR1 is SGHTA, CDR2 FQGNSA. Written as DNA, the CDR3 is TGTGCCAGCAGCCGAAGAATACAGGGATTGACCTATGGCTACACCTTC. Translated, it gives CASSRRIQGLTYGYTF. The entire variable domain, with the rest obtained from reference TRBV7-2 and TRBJ1-2, is as follows: GAGVSQSPSNKVTEKGKDVELRCDPISGHTALYWYRQSLGQGLEFLIYFQGNSAPDKSGLPSDRFSAERTGGSVSTLTIQRTQQEDSAVYLCASSRRIQGLTYGYTFGSGTRLTVV.

This clone was observed a single time. The rearrangement links TRBV4-3 to TRBJ2-1; D gene ambiguous. Germline V lookup: CDR1 LGHNA, CDR2 YSLEER. CDR3 length: 16 amino acids. The germline V and J ends were trimmed by 5 bases and 0 bases, with 14 bases remaining between them. The CDR3 DNA reads as TGCGCCAGCAGCTTGGGCGGAAAACTCTCCTACAATGAGCAGTTCTTC. Encoded protein: CASSLGGKLSYNEQFF.

J is TRBJ1-2 and V is TRBV9; TRBD1 matches at 8 bases. V shed 4 bases and J 3 bases; nucleotides not matched to a gene: 8. The CDR3 loop spans 15 amino acids. The germline V gene has CDR1 SGDLS and CDR2 YYNGEE. In DNA form, the CDR3 reads TGTGCCAGCAGCAGAACAGGGGGTTTGGACTATGGCTACACCTTC. Amino acids: CASSRTGGLDYGYTF. The variable domain in full, completed from reference TRBV9 and TRBJ1-2, reads DSGVTQTPKHLITATGQRVTLRCSPRSGDLSVYWYQQSLDQGLQFLIQYYNGEERAKGNILERFSAQQFPDLHSELNLSSLELGDSALYFCASSRTGGLDYGYTFGSGTRLTVV.